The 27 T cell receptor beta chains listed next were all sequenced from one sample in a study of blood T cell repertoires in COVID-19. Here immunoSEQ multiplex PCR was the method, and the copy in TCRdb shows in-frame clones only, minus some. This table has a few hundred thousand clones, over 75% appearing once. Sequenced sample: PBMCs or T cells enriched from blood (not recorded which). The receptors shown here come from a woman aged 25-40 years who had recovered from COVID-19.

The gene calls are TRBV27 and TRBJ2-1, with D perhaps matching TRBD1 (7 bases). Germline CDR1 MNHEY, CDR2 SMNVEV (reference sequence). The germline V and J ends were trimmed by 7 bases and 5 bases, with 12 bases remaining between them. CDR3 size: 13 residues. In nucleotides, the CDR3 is TGTGCCAGCATGGGCAGGGGGGACAATGAGCAGTTCTTC. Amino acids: CASMGRGDNEQFF.

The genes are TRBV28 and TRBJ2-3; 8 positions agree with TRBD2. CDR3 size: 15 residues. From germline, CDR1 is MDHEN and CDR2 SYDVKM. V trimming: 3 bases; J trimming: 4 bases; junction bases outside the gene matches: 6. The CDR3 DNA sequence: TGTGCCAGCAGTTTTTCCGACGGGAGGGCAGATACGCAGTATTTT. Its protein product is CASSFSDGRADTQYF.

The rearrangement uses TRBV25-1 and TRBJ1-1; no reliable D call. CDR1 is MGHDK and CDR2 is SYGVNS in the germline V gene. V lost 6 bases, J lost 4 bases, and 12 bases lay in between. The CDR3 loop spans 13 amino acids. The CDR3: CASSAGGTTEAFF. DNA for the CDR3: TGTGCCAGCAGCGCGGGAGGTACCACTGAAGCTTTCTTT.

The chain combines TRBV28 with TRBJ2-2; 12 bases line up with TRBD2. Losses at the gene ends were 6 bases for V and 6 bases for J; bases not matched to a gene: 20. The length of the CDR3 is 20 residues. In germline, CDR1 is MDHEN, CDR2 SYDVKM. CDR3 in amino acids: CASSRLVSPLAGGIPGELFF. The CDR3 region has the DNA TGTGCCAGCAGCCGCCTCGTTTCCCCACTAGCGGGAGGTATCCCCGGGGAGCTGTTTTTT. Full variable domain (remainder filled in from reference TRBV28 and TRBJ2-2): DVKVTQSSRYLVKRTGEKVFLECVQDMDHENMFWYRQDPGLGLRLIYFSYDVKMKEKGDIPEGYSVSREKKERFSLILESASTNQTSMYLCASSRLVSPLAGGIPGELFFGEGSRLTVL.

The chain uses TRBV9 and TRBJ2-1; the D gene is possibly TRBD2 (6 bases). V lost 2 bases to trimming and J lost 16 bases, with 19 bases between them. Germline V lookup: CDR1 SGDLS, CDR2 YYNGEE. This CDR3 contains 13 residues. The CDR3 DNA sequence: TGTGCCAGCAGCGTGGGCTGGGACGGAGGGGCCTTCTTC. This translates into CASSVGWDGGAFF.

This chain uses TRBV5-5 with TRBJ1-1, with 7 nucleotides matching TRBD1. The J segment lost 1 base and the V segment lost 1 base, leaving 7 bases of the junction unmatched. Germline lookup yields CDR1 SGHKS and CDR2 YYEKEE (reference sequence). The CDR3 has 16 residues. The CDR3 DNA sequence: TGTGCCAGCAGCTTGTGGACAGGCGTTCGGAACACTGAAGCTTTCTTT. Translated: CASSLWTGVRNTEAFF.

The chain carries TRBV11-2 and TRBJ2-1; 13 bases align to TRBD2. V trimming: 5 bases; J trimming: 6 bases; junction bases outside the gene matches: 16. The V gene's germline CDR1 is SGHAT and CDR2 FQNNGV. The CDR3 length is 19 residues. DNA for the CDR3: TGTGCCAGCAGCCACCGGACTAGCGGGGGAGAAATAAGTGGCAATGAGCAGTTCTTC. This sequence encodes CASSHRTSGGEISGNEQFF.

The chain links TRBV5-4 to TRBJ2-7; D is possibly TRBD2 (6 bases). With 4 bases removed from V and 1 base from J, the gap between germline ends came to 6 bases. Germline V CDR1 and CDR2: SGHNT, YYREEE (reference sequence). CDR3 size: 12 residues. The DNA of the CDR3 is TGTGCCAGCAGCGGGACTTCCTACGAGCAGTACTTC. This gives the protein CASSGTSYEQYF.

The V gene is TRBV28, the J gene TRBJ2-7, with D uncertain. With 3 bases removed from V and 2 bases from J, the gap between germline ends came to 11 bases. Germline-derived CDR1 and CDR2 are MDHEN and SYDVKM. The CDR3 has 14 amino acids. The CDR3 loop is CASSLVGVTYEQYF. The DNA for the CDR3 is TGTGCCAGCAGTTTGGTGGGCGTGACCTACGAGCAGTACTTC.

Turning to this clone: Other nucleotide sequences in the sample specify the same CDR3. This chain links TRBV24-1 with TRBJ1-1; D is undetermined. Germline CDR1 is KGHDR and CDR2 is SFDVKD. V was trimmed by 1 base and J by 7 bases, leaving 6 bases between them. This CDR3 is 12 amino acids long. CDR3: CATSDLAGEAFF. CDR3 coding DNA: TGTGCCACCAGTGATTTAGCAGGTGAAGCTTTCTTT.

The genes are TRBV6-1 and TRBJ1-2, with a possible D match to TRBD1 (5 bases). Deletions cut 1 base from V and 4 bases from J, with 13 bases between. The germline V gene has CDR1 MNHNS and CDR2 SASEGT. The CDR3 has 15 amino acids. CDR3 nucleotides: TGTGCCAGCAGTGAAGTTGGCCAGGGTGGCTATGGCTACACCTTC. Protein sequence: CASSEVGQGGYGYTF.

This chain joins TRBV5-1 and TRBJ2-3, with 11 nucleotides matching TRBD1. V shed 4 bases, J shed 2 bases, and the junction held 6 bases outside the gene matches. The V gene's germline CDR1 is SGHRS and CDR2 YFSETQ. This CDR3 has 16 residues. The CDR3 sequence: CASSRGQGVTTDTQYF. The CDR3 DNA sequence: TGCGCCAGCAGCAGGGGACAGGGGGTCACCACAGATACGCAGTATTTT.

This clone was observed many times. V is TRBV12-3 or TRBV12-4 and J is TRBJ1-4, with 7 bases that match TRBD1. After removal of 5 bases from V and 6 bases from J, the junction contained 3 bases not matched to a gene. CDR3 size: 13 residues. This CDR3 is CASSAGTDEKLFF. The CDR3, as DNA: TGTGCCAGCAGTGCGGGGACAGATGAAAAACTGTTTTTT.

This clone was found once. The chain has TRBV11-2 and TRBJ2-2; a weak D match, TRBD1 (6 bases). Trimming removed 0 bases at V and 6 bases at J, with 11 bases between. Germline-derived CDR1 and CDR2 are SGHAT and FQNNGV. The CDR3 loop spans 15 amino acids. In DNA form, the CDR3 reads TGTGCCAGCAGCTTAGAGGGGGCCAGCCCCGGGGAGCTGTTTTTT. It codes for CASSLEGASPGELFF.

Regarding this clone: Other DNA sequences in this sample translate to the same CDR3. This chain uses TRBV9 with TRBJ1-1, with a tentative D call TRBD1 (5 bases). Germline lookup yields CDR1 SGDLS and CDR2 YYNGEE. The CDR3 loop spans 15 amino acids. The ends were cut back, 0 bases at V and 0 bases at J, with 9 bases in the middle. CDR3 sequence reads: CASSVAPGMNTEAFF. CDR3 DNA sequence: TGTGCCAGCAGCGTAGCCCCAGGGATGAACACTGAAGCTTTCTTT.

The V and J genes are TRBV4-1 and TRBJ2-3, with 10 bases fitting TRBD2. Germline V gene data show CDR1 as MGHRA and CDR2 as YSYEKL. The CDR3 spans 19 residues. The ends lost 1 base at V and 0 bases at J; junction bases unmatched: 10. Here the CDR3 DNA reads TGCGCCAGCAGCCAAGGGCTAGCGGGAGTGTCGGAGAGCACAGATACGCAGTATTTT. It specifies CASSQGLAGVSESTDTQYF.

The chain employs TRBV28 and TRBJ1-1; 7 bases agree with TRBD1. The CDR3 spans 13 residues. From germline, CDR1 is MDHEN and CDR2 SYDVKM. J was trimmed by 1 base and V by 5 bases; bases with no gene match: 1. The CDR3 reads CASSPGGNTEAFF. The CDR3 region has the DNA TGTGCCAGCAGTCCAGGGGGGAACACTGAAGCTTTCTTT.

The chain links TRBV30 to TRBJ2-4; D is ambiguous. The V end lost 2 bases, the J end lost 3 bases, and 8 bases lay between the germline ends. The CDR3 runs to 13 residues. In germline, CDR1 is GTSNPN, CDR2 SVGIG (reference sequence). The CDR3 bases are TGTGCCTGGAGTCCTCGTCTCAAAAACATTCAGTACTTC. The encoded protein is CAWSPRLKNIQYF.

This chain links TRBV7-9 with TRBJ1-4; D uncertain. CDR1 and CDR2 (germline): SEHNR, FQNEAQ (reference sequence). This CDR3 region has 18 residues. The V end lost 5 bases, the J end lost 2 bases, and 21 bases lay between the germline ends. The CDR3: CASSMDPGRSHTNEKLFF. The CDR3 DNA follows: TGTGCCAGCAGCATGGACCCTGGGAGGTCGCACACTAATGAAAAACTGTTTTTT. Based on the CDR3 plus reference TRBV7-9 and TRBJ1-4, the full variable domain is DTGVSQNPRHKITKRGQNVTFRCDPISEHNRLYWYRQTLGQGPEFLTYFQNEAQLEKSRLLSDRFSAERPKGSFSTLEIQRTEQGDSAMYLCASSMDPGRSHTNEKLFFGSGTQLSVL.

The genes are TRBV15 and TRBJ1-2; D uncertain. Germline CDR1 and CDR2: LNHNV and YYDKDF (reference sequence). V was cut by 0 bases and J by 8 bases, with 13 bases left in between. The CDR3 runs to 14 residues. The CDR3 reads CATSRDLREWGYTF. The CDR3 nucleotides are TGTGCCACCAGCAGAGATTTGAGGGAGTGGGGCTACACCTTC.

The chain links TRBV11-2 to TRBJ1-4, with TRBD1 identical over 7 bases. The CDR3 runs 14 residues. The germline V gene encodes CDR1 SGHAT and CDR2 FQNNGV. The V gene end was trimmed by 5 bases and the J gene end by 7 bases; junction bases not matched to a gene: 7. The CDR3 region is CASSQGGRGEKLFF. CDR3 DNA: TGTGCCAGCAGCCAAGGGGGCAGGGGTGAAAAACTGTTTTTT.

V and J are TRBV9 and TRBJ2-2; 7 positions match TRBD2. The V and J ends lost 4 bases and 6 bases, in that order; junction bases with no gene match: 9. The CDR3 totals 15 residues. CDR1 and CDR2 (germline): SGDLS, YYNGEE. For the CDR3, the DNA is TGTGCCAGCAGCCCCCGGACTAGTCAACCCGGGGAGCTGTTTTTT. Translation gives CASSPRTSQPGELFF.

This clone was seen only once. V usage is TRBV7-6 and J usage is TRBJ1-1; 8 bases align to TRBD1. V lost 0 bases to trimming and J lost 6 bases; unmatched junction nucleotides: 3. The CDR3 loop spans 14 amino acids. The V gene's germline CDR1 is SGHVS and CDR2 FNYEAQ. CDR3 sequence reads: CASSLAGQGAEAFF. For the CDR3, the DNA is TGTGCCAGCAGCTTAGCAGGACAGGGAGCTGAAGCTTTCTTT.

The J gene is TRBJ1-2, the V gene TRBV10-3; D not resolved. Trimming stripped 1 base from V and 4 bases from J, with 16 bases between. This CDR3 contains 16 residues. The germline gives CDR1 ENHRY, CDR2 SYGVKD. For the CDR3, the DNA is TGTGCCATCAGTGAGTTACCGGGGATATCGACCTATGGCTACACCTTC. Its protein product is CAISELPGISTYGYTF.

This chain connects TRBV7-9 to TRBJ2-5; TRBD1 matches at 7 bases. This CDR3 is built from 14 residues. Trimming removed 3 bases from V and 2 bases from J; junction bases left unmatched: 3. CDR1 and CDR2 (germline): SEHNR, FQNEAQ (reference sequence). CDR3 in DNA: TGTGCCAGCAGCTTGCGGACAGGTCAAGAGACCCAGTACTTC. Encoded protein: CASSLRTGQETQYF.

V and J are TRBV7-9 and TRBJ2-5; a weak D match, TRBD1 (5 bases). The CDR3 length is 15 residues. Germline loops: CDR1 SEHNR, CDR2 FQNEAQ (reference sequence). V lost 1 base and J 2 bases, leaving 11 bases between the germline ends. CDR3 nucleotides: TGTGCCAGCAGCTTAGACCGGACACATCAAGAGACCCAGTACTTC. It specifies CASSLDRTHQETQYF.

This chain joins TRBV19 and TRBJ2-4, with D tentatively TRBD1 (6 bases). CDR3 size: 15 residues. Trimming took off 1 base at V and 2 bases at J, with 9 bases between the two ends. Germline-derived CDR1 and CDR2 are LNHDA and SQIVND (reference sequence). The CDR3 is CASSIGGGPKNIQYF. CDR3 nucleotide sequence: TGTGCCAGTAGTATAGGTGGGGGCCCCAAAAACATTCAGTACTTC.